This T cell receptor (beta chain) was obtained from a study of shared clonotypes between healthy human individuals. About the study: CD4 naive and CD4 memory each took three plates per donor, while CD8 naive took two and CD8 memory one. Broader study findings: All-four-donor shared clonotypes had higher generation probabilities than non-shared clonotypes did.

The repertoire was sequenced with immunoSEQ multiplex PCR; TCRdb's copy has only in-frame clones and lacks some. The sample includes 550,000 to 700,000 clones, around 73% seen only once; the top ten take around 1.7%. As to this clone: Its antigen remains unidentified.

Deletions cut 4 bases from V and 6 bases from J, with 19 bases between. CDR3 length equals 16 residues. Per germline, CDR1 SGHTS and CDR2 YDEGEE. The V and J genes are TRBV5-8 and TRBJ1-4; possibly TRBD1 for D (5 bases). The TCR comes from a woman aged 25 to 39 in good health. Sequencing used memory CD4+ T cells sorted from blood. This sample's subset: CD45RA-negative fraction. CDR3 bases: TGTGCCAGCAGCCCTTATAGAAATCGAGGGGATGAAAAACTGTTTTTT. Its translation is CASSPYRNRGDEKLFF.